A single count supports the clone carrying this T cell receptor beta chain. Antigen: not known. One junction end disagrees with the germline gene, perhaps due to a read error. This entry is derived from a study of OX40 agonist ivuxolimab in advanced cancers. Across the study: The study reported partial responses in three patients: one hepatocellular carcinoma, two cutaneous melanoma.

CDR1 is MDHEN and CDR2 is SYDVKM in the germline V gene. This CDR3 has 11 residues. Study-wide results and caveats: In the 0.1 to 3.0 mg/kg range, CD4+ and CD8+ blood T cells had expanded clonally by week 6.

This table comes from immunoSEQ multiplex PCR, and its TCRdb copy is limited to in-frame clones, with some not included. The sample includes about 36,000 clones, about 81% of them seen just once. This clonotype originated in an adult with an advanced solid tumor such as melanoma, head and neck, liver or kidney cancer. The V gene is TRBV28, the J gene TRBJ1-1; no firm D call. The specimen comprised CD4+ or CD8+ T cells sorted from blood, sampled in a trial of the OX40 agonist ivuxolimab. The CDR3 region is CCSLGNTEAFF. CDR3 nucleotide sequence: TGCTGCTCTTTAGGGAACACTGAAGCTTTCTTT.